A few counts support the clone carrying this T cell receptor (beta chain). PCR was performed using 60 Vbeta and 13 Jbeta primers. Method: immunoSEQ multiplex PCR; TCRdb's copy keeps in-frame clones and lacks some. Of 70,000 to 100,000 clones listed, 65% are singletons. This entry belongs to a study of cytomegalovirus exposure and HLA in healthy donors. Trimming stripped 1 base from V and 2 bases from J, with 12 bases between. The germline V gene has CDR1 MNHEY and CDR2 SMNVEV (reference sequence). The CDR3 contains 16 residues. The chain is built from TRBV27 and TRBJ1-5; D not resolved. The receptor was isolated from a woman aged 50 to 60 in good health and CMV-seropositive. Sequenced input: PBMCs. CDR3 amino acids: CASSLYGPEGNQPQHF. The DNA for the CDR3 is TGTGCCAGCAGTTTATACGGCCCGGAGGGCAATCAGCCCCAGCATTTT.